The 29 T cell receptor beta chains listed next were all sequenced from one sample in a study of OX40 agonist ivuxolimab in advanced cancers. Clones were sequenced by immunoSEQ multiplex PCR, and TCRdb holds only the in-frame ones, with some missing. The data contain tens of thousands of clones, around 87% of them seen just once; the ten biggest clones take up 5.5% to 8%. The sample here was CD4+ or CD8+ T cells sorted from blood, taken in a trial of the OX40 agonist ivuxolimab. Every receptor here comes from an adult with an advanced solid tumor such as melanoma, head and neck, liver or kidney cancer.

This clone was recorded only once. The genes are TRBV19 and TRBJ1-1; D is uncertain. V was pared by 7 bases and J by 3 bases, with 15 bases between. Germline-derived CDR1 and CDR2 are LNHDA and SQIVND (reference sequence). The CDR3 runs to 14 residues. CDR3: CASINSGLYTEAFF. The DNA of the CDR3 is TGTGCCAGTATTAACTCAGGACTATACACTGAAGCTTTCTTT.

This clone was observed once. The J gene is TRBJ2-7, the V gene TRBV6-6, with 10 nucleotides matching TRBD1. Trimming took 2 bases from V and 4 from J; bases not matched to a gene: 8. Germline V gene lookup returns CDR1 MNHNY and CDR2 SVGAGI (reference sequence). CDR3 size: 16 residues. This CDR3 reads CASSYNFDRGLYEQYF. The CDR3 region has the DNA TGTGCCAGCAGTTACAACTTCGACAGGGGGCTATACGAGCAGTACTTC.

The chain recombines TRBV11-2 with TRBJ2-2; D not resolved. The V end was cut by 4 bases, the J end by 5 bases, with 11 bases between. Germline CDR1 and CDR2: SGHAT and FQNNGV. The CDR3 runs 14 residues. The CDR3 sequence: CASSSLFGTGELFF. CDR3 bases: TGTGCCAGCAGCTCACTGTTCGGGACCGGGGAGCTGTTTTTT.

V gene TRBV19 combines with J gene TRBJ2-5; TRBD1 matches at 10 bases. Trimming cost V 7 bases and J 2 bases; bases outside gene matches: 7. Germline CDR1 and CDR2: LNHDA and SQIVND (reference sequence). The CDR3 sequence is 15 residues long. The CDR3 sequence: CASTSGTGVQETQYF. In DNA form, the CDR3 reads TGTGCCAGTACCTCCGGGACAGGGGTTCAAGAGACCCAGTACTTC.

The count of this clone is one. CDR3: CASSIGGRGTGELFF. CDR3 sequence (DNA): TGTGCCAGTAGTATCGGGGGGCGCGGGACCGGGGAGCTGTTTTTT. The rearrangement links TRBV19 to TRBJ2-2; D possibly corresponds to TRBD2 (7 bases). V was cut by 3 bases and J by 5 bases, with 13 bases left in between. Germline V gene lookup returns CDR1 LNHDA and CDR2 SQIVND (reference sequence). CDR3 length: 15 residues.

V gene TRBV2 combines with J gene TRBJ2-3, with 9 positions matching TRBD2. Germline CDR1 SNHLY, CDR2 FYNNEI. V lost 4 bases, J lost 6 bases, and 14 bases stayed unmatched. This CDR3 region has 17 residues. In DNA form, the CDR3 reads TGTGCCAGCAGTGCACCGTCGGGACTAGCATCCAGTGATACGCAGTATTTT. As protein: CASSAPSGLASSDTQYF.

This clone has just one count. The chain uses TRBV13 and TRBJ1-2; TRBD1 matches at 12 bases. Per the germline V gene, CDR1 is PRHDT and CDR2 is FYEKMQ (reference sequence). This CDR3 is built from 15 residues. Trimming cost V 4 bases and J 6 bases; bases outside gene matches: 6. CDR3 sequence (DNA): TGTGCCAGCAGCTCCGGGACAGGGGGCATTCATGGCTACACCTTC. Amino acids: CASSSGTGGIHGYTF.

The J gene is TRBJ2-7, the V gene TRBV10-3; the match to TRBD2 covers 8 bases. The CDR3 covers 16 residues. With V trimmed by 0 bases and J by 1 base, 5 bases remained unmatched. Germline-derived CDR1 and CDR2 are ENHRY and SYGVKD. The CDR3 reads CAISESGAGESYEQYF. CDR3 in DNA: TGTGCCATCAGTGAGTCGGGAGCGGGGGAGTCCTACGAGCAGTACTTC.

The chain is built from TRBV29-1 and TRBJ2-2, with a possible D match to TRBD1 (5 bases). Germline CDR1 SQVTM, CDR2 ANQGSEA. The CDR3 sequence is 13 residues long. V shed 2 bases and J shed 1 base, with 5 bases lying between them. CDR3 coding DNA: TGCAGCGTTGAACAGGGGAACACCGGGGAGCTGTTTTTT. Its protein product is CSVEQGNTGELFF.

This chain joins TRBV30 and TRBJ2-2; D is unresolved. CDR1 GTSNPN and CDR2 SVGIG come from the germline V gene (reference sequence). Trimming took 0 bases from V and 4 from J, leaving 9 bases between them. The CDR3 totals 14 residues. The CDR3 here is CAWSVGIRTGELFF. The CDR3 DNA reads TGTGCCTGGAGTGTGGGTATCCGCACCGGGGAGCTGTTTTTT.

The rearrangement links TRBV7-9 to TRBJ2-2; D is possibly TRBD1 (6 bases). Trimming pared 5 bases from V and 9 bases from J, leaving 13 bases between. The CDR3 has 13 amino acids. Germline lookup yields CDR1 SEHNR and CDR2 FQNEAQ (reference sequence). The CDR3 sequence is CASSPQGVRELFF. In nucleotides, the CDR3 is TGTGCCAGCAGCCCACAGGGAGTGAGGGAGCTGTTTTTT. Complete variable domain (other parts from reference TRBV7-9 and TRBJ2-2): DTGVSQNPRHKITKRGQNVTFRCDPISEHNRLYWYRQTLGQGPEFLTYFQNEAQLEKSRLLSDRFSAERPKGSFSTLEIQRTEQGDSAMYLCASSPQGVRELFFGEGSRLTVL.

This rearrangement joins TRBV9 to TRBJ1-2; TRBD1 matches at 9 bases. The V gene's germline CDR1 is SGDLS and CDR2 YYNGEE. CDR3 length: 17 amino acids. V was clipped by 0 bases and J by 7 bases; unmatched bases: 13. The DNA for the CDR3 is TGTGCCAGCAGCGTAGAGGTGGGACAGGGTCCGGGGTCTGGCTACACCTTC. This sequence encodes CASSVEVGQGPGSGYTF.

The DNA for the CDR3 is TGCGCCAGCAGCCATGGCTCCGGGGCCGGGGAGCTGTTTTTT. The encoded protein is CASSHGSGAGELFF. This chain joins TRBV4-3 and TRBJ2-2, with D possibly matching TRBD2 (5 bases). This CDR3 has 14 residues. The ends were cut back, 3 bases at V and 6 bases at J, with 11 bases in the middle. Germline assignment: CDR1 LGHNA and CDR2 YSLEER.

The rearrangement joins TRBV29-1 to TRBJ2-1; 16 bases fit TRBD2. This CDR3 is built from 16 residues. Germline-derived CDR1 and CDR2 are SQVTM and ANQGSEA. Unmatched junction bases numbered 6, after V lost 5 bases and J lost 5 bases. CDR3 nucleotides: TGCAGCGTTCGGGGACTAGCGGGAGGGTGGAACAATGAGCAGTTCTTC. The encoded protein is CSVRGLAGGWNNEQFF.

The genes are TRBV4-1 and TRBJ2-7; 9 bases fit TRBD2. The germline gives CDR1 MGHRA, CDR2 YSYEKL. Trimming cost V 0 bases and J 8 bases; bases outside gene matches: 11. The CDR3 spans 16 residues. CDR3 sequence reads: CASSQEVGSGGGQQYF. The CDR3 DNA is TGCGCCAGCAGCCAAGAAGTAGGTAGCGGGGGTGGCCAGCAGTACTTC.

The V call is TRBV7-2, the J call TRBJ2-5, with 7 positions matching TRBD2. With the DNA end fitting TRBJ2-7 better, the J assignment may be wrong. In germline, CDR1 is SGHTA, CDR2 FQGNSA. CDR3 length: 16 amino acids. The CDR3 loop is CASSPNFGGGLYEQYF. CDR3 coding DNA: TGTGCCAGCAGCCCAAATTTCGGGGGAGGGTTATACGAGCAGTACTTC.

The V call is TRBV2, the J call TRBJ1-5, with 9 positions matching TRBD1. The CDR3 runs to 15 residues. With V trimmed by 8 bases and J by 3 bases, 8 bases remained unmatched. The germline CDR1 and CDR2 sequences are SNHLY and FYNNEI. CDR3: CASQRLQGANQPQHF. As DNA, the CDR3 is TGTGCCAGCCAGAGGCTACAGGGGGCCAATCAGCCCCAGCATTTT. Filled out from reference TRBV2 and TRBJ1-5, the complete variable domain reads EPEVTQTPSHQVTQMGQEVILRCVPISNHLYFYWYRQILGQKVEFLVSFYNNEISEKSEIFDDQFSVERPDGSNFTLKIRSTKLEDSAMYFCASQRLQGANQPQHFGDGTRLSIL.

The chain couples TRBV5-4 to TRBJ2-1; 9 positions match TRBD2. Per germline, CDR1 SGHNT and CDR2 YYREEE (reference sequence). The trim removed 2 bases at V and 2 bases at J, leaving 2 bases unmatched. There are 15 residues in the CDR3. In DNA form, the CDR3 reads TGTGCCAGCAGCTTCCCTAGCGGGGCCTACAATGAGCAGTTCTTC. Translation: CASSFPSGAYNEQFF.

CDR3 in amino acids: CASSHDTGYGYTF. The CDR3 DNA reads TGTGCCAGCAGCCACGACACGGGGTATGGCTACACCTTC. The chain recombines TRBV5-6 with TRBJ1-2, with unresolved D. CDR1 SGHDT and CDR2 YYEEEE come from the germline V gene. The germline V and J ends were trimmed by 4 bases and 5 bases, with 12 bases remaining between them. The length of the CDR3 is 13 residues.

This clone was seen just once. The V call is TRBV23-1, the J call TRBJ2-6; D possibly corresponds to TRBD1 (7 bases). TRBV23-1 is designated an ORF whose function remains uncertain. V dropped 2 bases and J dropped 2 bases, with 16 bases sitting between them. The CDR3 covers 18 residues. The CDR3 nucleotides are TGCGCCAGCAGTCAAGACAGGGTGGGGGGCACTGGGGCCAACGTCCTGACTTTC. It is translated as CASSQDRVGGTGANVLTF.

This sequence joins TRBV28 and TRBJ2-7, with D possibly matching TRBD2 (5 bases). This CDR3 region has 12 residues. Germline CDR1 and CDR2: MDHEN and SYDVKM. Deletions cut 3 bases from V and 7 bases from J, with 10 bases between. The CDR3 sequence: CASSLETGEQYF. The DNA of the CDR3 is TGTGCCAGCAGTTTGGAGACGGGGGAGCAGTACTTC. Full variable domain (missing parts from reference TRBV28 and TRBJ2-7): DVKVTQSSRYLVKRTGEKVFLECVQDMDHENMFWYRQDPGLGLRLIYFSYDVKMKEKGDIPEGYSVSREKKERFSLILESASTNQTSMYLCASSLETGEQYFGPGTRLTVT.

The J gene is TRBJ2-1, the V gene TRBV19; 8 bases map to TRBD2. J was trimmed by 2 bases and V by 3 bases; bases with no gene match: 6. The CDR3 extends over 16 amino acids. Germline V gene data show CDR1 as LNHDA and CDR2 as SQIVND (reference sequence). The CDR3 nucleotides read TGTGCCAGTAGTATGACAGTAGCGGGACCCTACAATGAGCAGTTCTTC. Protein product: CASSMTVAGPYNEQFF.

The genes are TRBV5-5 and TRBJ1-2, with 10 bases aligning to TRBD1. The CDR3 is made up of 15 amino acids. The germline CDR1 and CDR2 sequences are SGHKS and YYEKEE (reference sequence). V lost 4 bases, J lost 5 bases, and 8 bases stayed unmatched. The CDR3 nucleotides are TGTGCCAGCAGCCAAGGGACAGGGGTTGGTTATGGCTACACCTTC. This translates into CASSQGTGVGYGYTF. Together with reference TRBV5-5 and TRBJ1-2, the CDR3 gives the full variable domain: DAGVTQSPTHLIKTRGQQVTLRCSPISGHKSVSWYQQVLGQGPQFIFQYYEKEERGRGNFPDRFSARQFPNYSSELNVNALLLGDSALYLCASSQGTGVGYGYTFGSGTRLTVV.

The chain links TRBV7-3 to TRBJ2-1; D is unresolved. The germline V and J ends were trimmed by 2 bases and 4 bases, with 12 bases remaining between them. CDR1 and CDR2 (germline): SGHTA, FQGTGA. The CDR3 is 15 amino acids. The CDR3 DNA sequence: TGTGCCAGCAGCTTACGAAGCGTGGAATACAATGAGCAGTTCTTC. Translation: CASSLRSVEYNEQFF. Based on the CDR3 plus reference TRBV7-3 and TRBJ2-1, the full variable domain is GAGVSQTPSNKVTEKGKYVELRCDPISGHTALYWYRQSLGQGPEFLIYFQGTGAADDSGLPNDRFFAVRPEGSVSTLKIQRTERGDSAVYLCASSLRSVEYNEQFFGPGTRLTVL.

This clone was seen only once. DNA for the CDR3: TGTGCCAGCAGCACGTCTGGAAACACCATATATTTT. Translating it yields CASSTSGNTIYF. The chain is built from TRBV9 and TRBJ1-3; D remains ambiguous. CDR3 length: 12 residues. The V gene lost 4 bases and the J gene lost 1 base, with 3 bases spanning the gap. CDR1 SGDLS and CDR2 YYNGEE come from the germline V gene.

This clone showed up just a few times. The chain uses TRBV6-6 and TRBJ1-1; perhaps TRBD1 as D (6 bases). Trimming removed 11 bases from V and 4 bases from J, with 17 bases in between. Germline-derived CDR1 and CDR2 are MNHNY and SVGAGI (reference sequence). The CDR3 length is 13 residues. The CDR3 spells CAGEQGTGTEAFF. The CDR3 bases are TGTGCCGGGGAACAGGGAACTGGCACTGAAGCTTTCTTT.

This rearrangement joins TRBV7-6 to TRBJ2-7; either TRBD1 or TRBD2 may supply D (6 bases each). The CDR3 has 15 residues. The ends were cut back, 5 bases at V and 5 bases at J, with 19 bases in the middle. Germline V gene data show CDR1 as SGHVS and CDR2 as FNYEAQ. This chain's CDR3 is CASSLDGGTGDEQYF. The CDR3 DNA follows: TGTGCCAGCAGCCTGGATGGGGGCACGGGGGACGAGCAGTACTTC.

The chain links TRBV16 to TRBJ2-7; 8 nucleotides align to TRBD2. The J segment lost 4 bases and the V segment lost 1 base, leaving 6 bases of the junction unmatched. The CDR3 runs to 15 residues. The germline V gene has CDR1 KGHSY and CDR2 FQNENV. The CDR3 bases are TGTGCCAGCAGCCAATTTATTTCGGGAGGGTACGAGCAGTACTTC. This encodes CASSQFISGGYEQYF.

The J gene is TRBJ1-2, the V gene TRBV11-2; D not certain. Looked up from germline, CDR1 is SGHAT and CDR2 is FQNNGV. The CDR3 totals 15 residues. Trimming pared 5 bases from V and 4 bases from J, leaving 17 bases between. The CDR3 nucleotides are TGTGCCAGCAGCCTAGGACCTACCAGCGCCTATGGCTACACCTTC. This sequence encodes CASSLGPTSAYGYTF.